Presented here are 28 T cell receptor beta chains from one specimen sequenced in a study of early T cells in non-severe SARS-CoV-2 infection. TCRdb redid the calling of the 5' RACE reads with MiXCR, one entry per CDR3 protein. The sample has approximately 67,000 distinct CDR3 sequences, roughly 9.1% seen once. Source material: whole blood. The origin of the receptors is an adult who was a healthcare worker with PCR-confirmed SARS-CoV-2 infection or an uninfected control (not recorded which).

This clonotype came up a few times. V and J are TRBV5-6 and TRBJ1-1; D possibly corresponds to TRBD1 (5 bases). V was trimmed by 0 bases and J by 6 bases, leaving 12 bases between them. The length of the CDR3 is 14 residues. Germline V lookup: CDR1 SGHDT, CDR2 YYEEEE. Here the CDR3 DNA reads TGTGCCAGCAGCTTGGTGGGGGGTTCCGCTGAAGCTTTCTTT. Translation gives CASSLVGGSAEAFF.

This clonotype was seen ten or more times. The chain is built from TRBV28 and TRBJ2-7; 12 nucleotides agree with TRBD2. This CDR3 region has 18 residues. The J segment lost 0 bases and the V segment lost 5 bases, leaving 11 bases of the junction unmatched. Germline CDR1 MDHEN, CDR2 SYDVKM. CDR3: CASSQYDLAGGPSYEQYF. CDR3 DNA: TGTGCCAGCAGTCAATATGATCTAGCGGGAGGGCCCTCCTACGAGCAGTACTTC.

This clonotype was observed a few times. V usage is TRBV20-1 and J usage is TRBJ1-2; the D gene is possibly TRBD1 (5 bases). The CDR3 length is 14 residues. V lost 1 base, J lost 6 bases, and 15 bases lay in between. Germline V CDR1 and CDR2: DFQATT, SNEGSKA (reference sequence). The CDR3 DNA reads as TGCAGTGCTAGAGGACAGAGAGGGTCTGATGGCTACACCTTC. Its translation: CSARGQRGSDGYTF.

CDR3: CSARVVRDRPTDTQYF. CDR3 nucleotide sequence: TGCAGTGCTAGAGTAGTAAGGGACAGACCCACAGATACGCAGTATTTT. The genes are TRBV20-1 and TRBJ2-3, with TRBD1 matching 7 bases. Per the germline V gene, CDR1 is DFQATT and CDR2 is SNEGSKA (reference sequence). The ends lost 1 base at V and 2 bases at J; junction bases unmatched: 9. The CDR3 is 16 residues long.

The chain uses TRBV7-6 and TRBJ1-1, with D tentatively TRBD1 (6 bases). V was trimmed by 5 bases and J by 10 bases, leaving 23 bases between them. Germline CDR1 SGHVS, CDR2 FNYEAQ. This CDR3 has 15 amino acids. CDR3 nucleotides: TGTGCCAGCAGCGACAGGCCGGGCCCTAGGAGCCGAGCTTTCTTT. Encoded protein: CASSDRPGPRSRAFF.

This clonotype was seen only a few times. This chain connects TRBV10-2 to TRBJ2-1; D gene unclear. Germline V gene data show CDR1 as WSHSY and CDR2 as SAAADI. V was clipped by 2 bases and J by 7 bases, with 12 bases between them. The CDR3 has 14 residues. CDR3 in amino acids: CASSEVSTANEQFF. CDR3 in DNA: TGCGCCAGCAGTGAGGTTTCCACGGCAAATGAGCAGTTCTTC.

This chain links TRBV5-1 with TRBJ2-7; no clear D. V was trimmed by 0 bases and J by 6 bases, leaving 10 bases between them. CDR3 length: 13 amino acids. Germline V gives CDR1 SGHRS, CDR2 YFSETQ. The CDR3 coding sequence is TGCGCCAGCAGCTTGGCCTGGTCTTCCGAGCAGTACTTC. This translates into CASSLAWSSEQYF.

This clonotype was seen ten or more times. This chain connects TRBV14 to TRBJ2-1, with no clear D. The ends were cut back, 0 bases at V and 3 bases at J, with 12 bases in the middle. CDR1 and CDR2 from the germline V gene are SGHDN and FVKESK. The CDR3 has 16 amino acids. This CDR3 reads CASSQEAPRDYNEQFF. In DNA form, the CDR3 reads TGTGCCAGCAGCCAAGAGGCCCCCCGCGACTACAATGAGCAGTTCTTC.

The V gene is TRBV7-8, the J gene TRBJ2-3, with TRBD1 identical over 10 bases. Per the germline V gene, CDR1 is SGHVS and CDR2 is FQNEAQ. Trimming removed 4 bases from V and 2 bases from J; junction bases left unmatched: 6. The CDR3 runs 16 residues. The CDR3 protein is CASSSTGTGATDTQYF. The CDR3 bases are TGTGCCAGCAGCTCGACCGGGACAGGGGCCACAGATACGCAGTATTTT.

This clonotype was seen a handful of times. V usage is TRBV7-7 and J usage is TRBJ2-1; the match to TRBD2 covers 8 bases. Germline V gene lookup returns CDR1 SSHAT and CDR2 FNYEAQ (reference sequence). The CDR3 is 15 amino acids. V lost 5 bases and J lost 7; bases outside the gene matches: 10. The CDR3 nucleotides read TGTGCCAGCAGCCCCCGGGAGGGCACGGGGAATGAGCAGTTCTTC. It codes for CASSPREGTGNEQFF.

This clonotype occurred a few times. V usage is TRBV10-3 and J usage is TRBJ2-6; possibly TRBD1 for D (7 bases). The CDR3 runs 17 residues. Germline V gene data show CDR1 as ENHRY and CDR2 as SYGVKD. Trimming took 2 bases from V and 4 from J, leaving 15 bases between them. The CDR3 nucleotides are TGTGCCATCAGTGAGATGGAGGGGGCGCAAGGGGCCAACGTCCTGACTTTC. It codes for CAISEMEGAQGANVLTF.

This clonotype showed up just a few times. V and J are TRBV28 and TRBJ2-1; D is undetermined. Germline CDR1 reads MDHEN; CDR2 reads SYDVKM. The CDR3 consists of 12 residues. Trimming took 6 bases from V and 6 from J, leaving 9 bases between them. CDR3 in amino acids: CASRPFPNEQFF. The CDR3 DNA is TGTGCCAGCAGACCATTCCCCAATGAGCAGTTCTTC.

This clonotype was counted between two and nine times. The V and J genes are TRBV7-8 and TRBJ2-1; TRBD2 aligns across 12 bases. The CDR3 loop spans 18 amino acids. V trimming: 5 bases; J trimming: 3 bases; junction bases outside the gene matches: 11. From germline, CDR1 is SGHVS and CDR2 FQNEAQ. CDR3 in DNA: TGTGCCAGCAGCCCGAGGACTAGCGGGAACCCGTTCTACAATGAGCAGTTCTTC. Amino acid sequence: CASSPRTSGNPFYNEQFF.

This clonotype came up many times. The chain has TRBV20-1 and TRBJ2-7; tentative D call: TRBD1 (6 bases). Germline V gene lookup returns CDR1 DFQATT and CDR2 SNEGSKA (reference sequence). Trimming stripped 6 bases from V and 1 base from J, with 16 bases between. CDR3 length: 14 amino acids. CDR3 loop: CSATLPGHSYEQYF. For the CDR3, the DNA is TGCAGTGCAACCCTCCCGGGACATTCCTACGAGCAGTACTTC.

Ten or more counts support this clonotype. The chain combines TRBV7-2 with TRBJ2-7, with D unresolved. Germline V gene data show CDR1 as SGHTA and CDR2 as FQGNSA. The CDR3 length is 15 residues. The germline V and J ends were trimmed by 1 base and 3 bases, with 13 bases remaining between them. CDR3 bases: TGTGCCAGCAGCTTAGATTCCACTGCTGACTACGAGCAGTACTTC. Residues: CASSLDSTADYEQYF. Full variable domain (remainder filled in from reference TRBV7-2 and TRBJ2-7): GAGVSQSPSNKVTEKGKDVELRCDPISGHTALYWYRQSLGQGLEFLIYFQGNSAPDKSGLPSDRFSAERTGGSVSTLTIQRTQQEDSAVYLCASSLDSTADYEQYFGPGTRLTVT.

The chain employs TRBV6-1 and TRBJ1-5; D possibly corresponds to TRBD1 (6 bases). Trimming shortened V by 4 bases and J by 3 bases, and 13 bases separated the two germline ends. The CDR3 loop spans 15 amino acids. Germline V gene sequence: CDR1 MNHNS, CDR2 SASEGT. CDR3 loop: CASSGGAGPNQPQHF. CDR3 in DNA: TGTGCCAGCAGTGGGGGGGCAGGCCCCAATCAGCCCCAGCATTTT.

This clonotype showed up many times. The chain carries TRBV5-1 and TRBJ1-1; no reliable D call. Trimming removed 0 bases from V and 1 base from J, with 10 bases in between. Looked up from germline, CDR1 is SGHRS and CDR2 is YFSETQ. The CDR3 length is 15 residues. The CDR3 sequence: CASSLGSGGNTEAFF. The CDR3 DNA reads TGCGCCAGCAGCTTGGGTTCAGGAGGGAACACTGAAGCTTTCTTT.

Many counts were recorded for this clonotype. The chain has TRBV29-1 and TRBJ2-1; 10 nucleotides agree with TRBD2. The junction had 9 bases not matched to a gene; V was cut back by 4 bases and J by 6 bases. From germline, CDR1 is SQVTM and CDR2 ANQGSEA. This CDR3 contains 15 residues. The CDR3 sequence: CSVAATGTSVNEQFF. CDR3 DNA sequence: TGCAGCGTTGCGGCTACCGGGACTAGCGTCAATGAGCAGTTCTTC.

The chain recombines TRBV7-9 with TRBJ2-4; 7 bases are shared with TRBD2. The CDR3 sequence is 17 residues long. The V segment lost 8 bases and the J segment 3 bases; nucleotides outside the gene matches: 16. Germline CDR1 reads SEHNR; CDR2 reads FQNEAQ (reference sequence). As DNA, the CDR3 is TGTGCCAGCGCGGGTACGATAGCGGGCAATGGCAAAAACATTCAGTACTTC. Encoded protein: CASAGTIAGNGKNIQYF.

This clonotype occurred a few times. The chain has TRBV21-1 and TRBJ1-4; the table assigns TRBD1, which was not confirmed against the DNA. TRBV21-1 is an annotated pseudogene. The CDR3 spans 15 residues. CDR3 in DNA: TGTGCCAGCAGCAACGAGGCCGGGACAGATGAAAAACTGTTTTTT. Encoded protein: CASSNEAGTDEKLFF.

The chain employs TRBV4-3 and TRBJ1-5, with D possibly TRBD1 on 5 matching bases. The CDR3 extends over 13 amino acids. Trimming removed 4 bases at V and 6 bases at J, with 10 bases between. The germline CDR1 and CDR2 sequences are LGHNA and YSLEER. For the CDR3, the DNA is TGCGCCAGCAGCCCCAGGGATGGTCAGCCCCAGCATTTT. It translates to CASSPRDGQPQHF.

The V and J genes are TRBV18 and TRBJ2-7, with a possible D match to TRBD2 (6 bases). This CDR3 spans 15 amino acids. Trimming pared 5 bases from V and 2 bases from J, leaving 16 bases between. Germline values: CDR1 KGHSH, CDR2 LQKENI. The CDR3 region is CASSARDLYTYEQYF. In nucleotides, the CDR3 is TGTGCCAGCTCAGCCCGGGACTTATATACCTACGAGCAGTACTTC.

The chain uses TRBV5-1 and TRBJ2-1; D might be TRBD1 (6 bases). Germline CDR1 reads SGHRS; CDR2 reads YFSETQ. CDR3 length: 13 residues. The V gene lost 5 bases and the J gene lost 7 bases, with 13 bases spanning the gap. CDR3: CASRKDRTNEQFF. The CDR3 DNA reads as TGCGCCAGCAGAAAAGACAGGACGAATGAGCAGTTCTTC.

The chain recombines TRBV24-1 with TRBJ1-5; 7 positions agree with TRBD1. The V segment lost 2 bases and the J segment 0 bases; nucleotides outside the gene matches: 6. The germline CDR1 and CDR2 sequences are KGHDR and SFDVKD. The CDR3 covers 17 residues. CDR3 amino acids: CATSDSTGDYSNQPQHF. The CDR3 DNA sequence: TGTGCCACCAGTGATTCAACAGGGGACTATAGCAATCAGCCCCAGCATTTT.

This clonotype has more than one count but fewer than ten. The chain recombines TRBV6-5 with TRBJ1-1; tentatively, D is TRBD1 (5 bases). The CDR3 has 14 amino acids. V was shortened by 2 bases and J by 1 base, with 8 bases between the two germline ends. Germline V gives CDR1 MNHEY, CDR2 SVGAGI. CDR3: CASSYLGQNTEAFF. DNA of the CDR3: TGTGCCAGCAGTTACCTCGGACAGAACACTGAAGCTTTCTTT.

This clonotype was detected many times. The chain recombines TRBV7-9 with TRBJ2-3, with D possibly matching TRBD1 (6 bases). The CDR3 loop spans 17 amino acids. In germline, CDR1 is SEHNR, CDR2 FQNEAQ (reference sequence). Trimming removed 4 bases at V and 1 base at J, with 18 bases between. The CDR3: CASSSYRDTAGTDTQYF. In DNA form, the CDR3 reads TGTGCCAGCAGCTCCTACCGGGACACCGCTGGCACAGATACGCAGTATTTT.

V and J are TRBV20-1 and TRBJ2-3; 10 bases are a match to TRBD2. CDR3 length: 15 amino acids. Per germline, CDR1 DFQATT and CDR2 SNEGSKA (reference sequence). The J segment lost 1 base and the V segment lost 5 bases, leaving 6 bases of the junction unmatched. The CDR3 loop reads CSAQSGTSGTDTQYF. For the CDR3, the DNA is TGCAGTGCTCAATCCGGGACTAGCGGCACAGATACGCAGTATTTT.

The sample holds many counts of this clonotype. This sequence joins TRBV12-3 or TRBV12-4 and TRBJ1-1; tentatively, D is TRBD1 (5 bases). V was cut by 3 bases and J by 1 base, with 6 bases left in between. This CDR3 contains 13 residues. CDR3 bases: TGTGCCAGCAGTTTCGACAGGAACACTGAAGCTTTCTTT. Protein product: CASSFDRNTEAFF.